These 10 T cell receptor beta chains were sequenced from one sample in a study of blood T cell repertoires in COVID-19. Some clones are missing from TCRdb's copy, which holds only in-frame ones; the method was immunoSEQ multiplex PCR. The sample lists about 67,000 clones, about 87% occurring once. Sequencing was carried out using peripheral blood. The receptors come from a man over 45 with active COVID-19.

V is TRBV27 and J is TRBJ2-1; TRBD2 aligns across 11 bases. Trimming removed 6 bases from V and 2 bases from J; junction bases left unmatched: 12. The CDR3 is 18 residues long. Germline assignment: CDR1 MNHEY and CDR2 SMNVEV (reference sequence). CDR3 amino acids: CASSTASGLAATYNEQFF. The CDR3 nucleotides read TGTGCCAGCAGCACCGCATCGGGACTAGCGGCGACCTACAATGAGCAGTTCTTC.

This clone was seen a single time. V usage is TRBV24-1 and J usage is TRBJ2-1, with a weak D call TRBD2 (6 bases). Trimming took 4 bases from V and 11 from J, leaving 11 bases between them. Germline assignment: CDR1 KGHDR and CDR2 SFDVKD. This CDR3 contains 12 residues. The CDR3 DNA sequence: TGTGCCACCAGTGAACTAGCAGGAAAGCAGTTCTTC. Translated, it gives CATSELAGKQFF.

The CDR3 region has the DNA TGCGCCAGCAGCTTGATTACCCAGGGGGAGTTTTACGAGCAGTACTTC. Amino acid sequence: CASSLITQGEFYEQYF. V usage is TRBV5-1 and J usage is TRBJ2-7, with TRBD1 matching 7 bases. The trim removed 1 base at V and 4 bases at J, leaving 11 bases unmatched. Germline values: CDR1 SGHRS, CDR2 YFSETQ. The CDR3 sequence is 16 residues long.

This chain uses TRBV7-9 with TRBJ1-3; 10 nucleotides align to TRBD1. CDR3 size: 18 residues. The junction had 9 bases not matched to a gene; V was cut back by 4 bases and J by 0 bases. Looked up from germline, CDR1 is SEHNR and CDR2 is FQNEAQ (reference sequence). The CDR3 spells CASSSRTGTGVSGNTIYF. The CDR3 DNA reads as TGTGCCAGCAGCTCAAGGACCGGGACAGGGGTCTCTGGAAACACCATATATTTT.

This rearrangement joins TRBV7-9 to TRBJ2-1; no clear D. CDR3 size: 13 residues. V was trimmed by 1 base and J by 10 bases, leaving 11 bases between them. The V gene's germline CDR1 is SEHNR and CDR2 FQNEAQ (reference sequence). CDR3 DNA: TGTGCCAGCAGCTTAGGACTCGCATGGGAGCAGTTCTTC. It yields the protein CASSLGLAWEQFF.

The V gene is TRBV7-9, the J gene TRBJ1-2, with 7 bases aligning to TRBD1. Germline CDR1 and CDR2: SEHNR and FQNEAQ (reference sequence). Trimming at V came to 1 base and at J to 5 bases, leaving 13 bases not matched to a gene. CDR3 size: 17 residues. CDR3 DNA sequence: TGTGCCAGCAGCTTAGGGACCCCGCGACAGGGATGGTATGGCTACACCTTC. Its protein is CASSLGTPRQGWYGYTF.

The V call is TRBV25-1, the J call TRBJ1-2; unclear D gene. Trimming cost V 4 bases and J 0 bases, with 9 bases left between them. The germline gives CDR1 MGHDK, CDR2 SYGVNS. The length of the CDR3 is 14 residues. The CDR3 sequence is CASSAGSTNYGYTF. In DNA form, the CDR3 reads TGTGCCAGCAGTGCAGGATCTACTAACTATGGCTACACCTTC.

The V and J genes are TRBV27 and TRBJ1-6; D is uncertain. Deletions cut 5 bases from V and 7 bases from J, with 15 bases between. Germline assignment: CDR1 MNHEY and CDR2 SMNVEV (reference sequence). The CDR3 spans 15 residues. The CDR3 nucleotides read TGTGCCAGCAGTCCCCGGGGAGGGTCAAATTCACCCCTCCACTTT. It encodes CASSPRGGSNSPLHF.

This chain uses TRBV2 with TRBJ2-7; D gene uncertain. This CDR3 region has 14 residues. CDR1 and CDR2 from the germline V gene are SNHLY and FYNNEI. The germline V and J ends were trimmed by 8 bases and 0 bases, with 14 bases remaining between them. The CDR3 coding sequence is TGTGCCAGCCGACTCTCCTTTAGCTCCTACGAGCAGTACTTC. Translating it yields CASRLSFSSYEQYF.

The V call is TRBV29-1, the J call TRBJ2-1; 7 positions agree with TRBD2. The V segment lost 0 bases and the J segment 7 bases; nucleotides outside the gene matches: 0. The CDR3 loop spans 12 amino acids. The germline CDR1 and CDR2 sequences are SQVTM and ANQGSEA. The CDR3 here is CSVEDSGNEQFF. The CDR3, as DNA: TGCAGCGTTGAAGATAGCGGGAATGAGCAGTTCTTC.